This TCR beta chain stems from a study of T cells after posttransplantation cyclophosphamide (dated by TCRdb to the mid-2010s). About the study as a whole: The study tracked T cell repertoire reconstitution by TRB sequencing after myeloablative bone marrow transplantation using posttransplantation cyclophosphamide as GVHD prophylaxis. Antigen receptor sequencing covered samples from roughly 40 PTCy-treated patients and 16 of their related bone marrow donors. Blood from all 35 or so PTCy patients with 1-year posttransplant specimens was subjected to TRB sequencing. TRB sequencing was also done on up to 3 additional blood samples from 2 to 5.2 years after transplant in 3 patients, and on pretransplant blood from several patients. Because TRA and TRB clonality were tightly correlated in 9 or 10 samples, subsequent TCR analyses were focused on TRB only. Public TRB sequences were searched against a database of over 3,000 sequences associated with responses to pathogens, tumor antigens, self-antigens and alloantigens. Findings and caveats that apply to the study as a whole: The TRB repertoires of T cells infiltrating skin or the GI tract showed only limited overlap with the TRB repertoires found in blood. Across 40 to 55 patients, TRB clonality was highly associated with recipient CMV seropositivity and CMV reactivation, and PTCy diversity was similar to diversity in CNI/methotrexate controls. At 1-2 months, donor-recipient similarity was low but rose over the first year, and the later blood repertoires were often dominated by donor CD8+ memory clones.

CDR1 and CDR2 are drawn from the germline V gene (reference sequence): MNHEY, SMNVEV. Measured from the cysteine to the phenylalanine, the CDR3 is 15 residues long. Of all the DNA, just the CDR3 is kept, 45 bases in frame from base 1. V lost 2 bases and J lost 0 bases; the stretch between them is 8 bases long. Genomic DNA was the input for TRB sequencing, which was run either with the immunoSEQ assay at survey resolution or with the hsTCRB kit. The original methods were these. The immunoSEQ software was used for initial read processing, and the LymphoSeq R package was used for repertoire analyses. Clonality was computed as 1 minus normalized Shannon entropy; Gini coefficient was also calculated for each TRB dataset. Phenotypes of unsorted samples were inferred by mapping TRB sequences from sorted subsets of the recipient or donor onto the same recipient's unsorted samples. TCRdb retrieved this table from immuneACCESS and kept in-frame rearrangements only. Not all clones are present; in checked studies, unresolved V genes account for under half, and no reason is known for the remainder. D and trimming were read from the DNA, whereas the V and J calls and clone size are those reported in that table. Present in this sample are 15,000 to 20,000 clones, more than 60% of which were seen just once. Clones ranked in the top ten supply over 30% of the sample.

To note about this clone: Its antigen specificity is not known. Base quality data are lacking; no much larger clone is found one base away.

Explained via the paper, the treatment or condition label denotes: high-dose cyclophosphamide on days +3 and +4 as single-agent GVHD prophylaxis. Busulfan and fludarabine conditioning, a related or unrelated marrow graft, and cyclophosphamide on days +3 and +4 were given to PTCy patients. PTCy-treated patients were drawn from a prospective multi-institutional clinical trial. Mononuclear cells from peripheral blood and bone marrow were separated by Ficoll-Hypaque density centrifugation and then cryopreserved. CD4+ and CD8+ T cells, including naive and memory subsets, were sorted by FACS using a FACSAria II.

The source was CD8+ T cells sorted from PBMCs, collected 1,800 to 2,000 days after a stem cell transplant with posttransplant cyclophosphamide. Rearrangement joined TRBV27 to TRBJ1-5; the D gene is perhaps TRBD1, from 6 matching bases. This sequence was found in a female patient aged 40 to 55 who received an allogeneic stem cell transplant from a related donor, was CMV-positive, and had no GVHD. After a transplant, the donor of the graft may account for some T cells. At the DNA level, the sequence is TGTGCCAGCAGTTTAAGCAGGGGTAGCAATCAGCCCCAGCATTTT. This yields the protein CASSLSRGSNQPQHF.